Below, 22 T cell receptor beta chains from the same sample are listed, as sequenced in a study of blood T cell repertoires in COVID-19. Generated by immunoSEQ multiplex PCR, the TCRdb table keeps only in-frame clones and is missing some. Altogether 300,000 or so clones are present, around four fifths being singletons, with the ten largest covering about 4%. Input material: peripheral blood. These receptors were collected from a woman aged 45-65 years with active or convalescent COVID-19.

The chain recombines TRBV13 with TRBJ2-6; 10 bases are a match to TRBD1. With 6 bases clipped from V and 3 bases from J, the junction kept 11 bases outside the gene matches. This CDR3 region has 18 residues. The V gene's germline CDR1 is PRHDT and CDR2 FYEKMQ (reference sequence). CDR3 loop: CASRHSGTGVFGANVLTF. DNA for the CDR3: TGTGCCAGCAGACACTCCGGGACAGGGGTATTTGGGGCCAACGTCCTGACTTTC.

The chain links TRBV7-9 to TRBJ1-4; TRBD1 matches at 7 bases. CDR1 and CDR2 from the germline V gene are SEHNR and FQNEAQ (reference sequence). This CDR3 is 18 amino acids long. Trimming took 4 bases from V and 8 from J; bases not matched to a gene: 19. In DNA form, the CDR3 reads TGTGCCAGCAGCTCAGACCCGGGACAGCATGACCTCGGGGAAAAACTGTTTTTT. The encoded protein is CASSSDPGQHDLGEKLFF. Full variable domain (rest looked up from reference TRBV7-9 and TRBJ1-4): DTGVSQNPRHKITKRGQNVTFRCDPISEHNRLYWYRQTLGQGPEFLTYFQNEAQLEKSRLLSDRFSAERPKGSFSTLEIQRTEQGDSAMYLCASSSDPGQHDLGEKLFFGSGTQLSVL.

The CDR3 region has the DNA TGTGTCAGAAGCCCTCCGACCCGGGGAGACCCCCAATCAATTTACTACGAGCAGTACTTC. Encoded protein: CVRSPPTRGDPQSIYYEQYF. The chain employs TRBV7-5 and TRBJ2-7; the table gives TRBD2 as D, unverified against the DNA. TRBV7-5 is termed a pseudogene. The CDR3 spans 20 residues.

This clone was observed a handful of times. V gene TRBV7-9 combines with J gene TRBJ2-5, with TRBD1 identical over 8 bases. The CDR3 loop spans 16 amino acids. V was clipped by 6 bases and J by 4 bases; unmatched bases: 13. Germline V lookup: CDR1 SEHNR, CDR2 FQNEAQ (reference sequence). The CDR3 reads CASSFGQGIRRETQYF. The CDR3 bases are TGTGCCAGCAGTTTCGGACAGGGAATAAGGAGAGAGACCCAGTACTTC.

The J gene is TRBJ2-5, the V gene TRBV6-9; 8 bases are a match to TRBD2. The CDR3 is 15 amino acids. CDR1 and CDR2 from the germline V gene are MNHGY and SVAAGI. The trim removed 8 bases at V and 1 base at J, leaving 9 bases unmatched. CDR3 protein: CASWDSGMSQETQYF. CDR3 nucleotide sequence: TGTGCCAGCTGGGATAGCGGGATGAGCCAAGAGACCCAGTACTTC.

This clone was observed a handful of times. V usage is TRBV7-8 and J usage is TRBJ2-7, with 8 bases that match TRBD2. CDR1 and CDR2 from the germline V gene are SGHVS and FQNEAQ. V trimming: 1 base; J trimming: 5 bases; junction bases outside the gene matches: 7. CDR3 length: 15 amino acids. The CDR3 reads CASSLEAGVVDEQYF. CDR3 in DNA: TGTGCCAGCAGCTTAGAAGCGGGAGTCGTGGACGAGCAGTACTTC.

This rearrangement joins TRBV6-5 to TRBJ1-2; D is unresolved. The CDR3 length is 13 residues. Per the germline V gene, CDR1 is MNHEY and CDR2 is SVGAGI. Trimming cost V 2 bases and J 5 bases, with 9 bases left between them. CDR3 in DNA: TGTGCCAGCAGTTACCTTGGAGGGTATGGCTACACCTTC. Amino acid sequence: CASSYLGGYGYTF.

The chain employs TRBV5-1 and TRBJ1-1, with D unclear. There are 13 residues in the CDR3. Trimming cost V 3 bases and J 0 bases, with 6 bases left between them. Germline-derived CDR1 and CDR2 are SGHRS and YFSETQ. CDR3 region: CASSSQMNTEAFF. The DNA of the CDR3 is TGCGCCAGCAGCTCCCAAATGAACACTGAAGCTTTCTTT.

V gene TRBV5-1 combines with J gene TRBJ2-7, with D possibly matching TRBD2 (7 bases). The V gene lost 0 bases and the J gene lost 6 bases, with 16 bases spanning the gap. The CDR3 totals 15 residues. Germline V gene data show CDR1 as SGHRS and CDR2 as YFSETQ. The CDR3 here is CASSLVGGGPGEQYF. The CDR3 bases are TGCGCCAGCAGCTTGGTAGGGGGAGGGCCTGGCGAGCAGTACTTC.

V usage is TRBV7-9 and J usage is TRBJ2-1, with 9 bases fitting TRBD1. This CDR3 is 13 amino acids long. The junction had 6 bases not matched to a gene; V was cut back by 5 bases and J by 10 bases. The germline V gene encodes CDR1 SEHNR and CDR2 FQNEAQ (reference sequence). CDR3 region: CASSVRTGDEQFF. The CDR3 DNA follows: TGTGCCAGCAGCGTACGGACAGGGGACGAGCAGTTCTTC. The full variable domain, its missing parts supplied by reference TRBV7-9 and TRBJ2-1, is DTGVSQNPRHKITKRGQNVTFRCDPISEHNRLYWYRQTLGQGPEFLTYFQNEAQLEKSRLLSDRFSAERPKGSFSTLEIQRTEQGDSAMYLCASSVRTGDEQFFGPGTRLTVL.

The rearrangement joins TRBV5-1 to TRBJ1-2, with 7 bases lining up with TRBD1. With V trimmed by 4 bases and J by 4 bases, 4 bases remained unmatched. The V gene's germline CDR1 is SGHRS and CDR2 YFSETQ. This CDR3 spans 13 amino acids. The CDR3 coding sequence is TGCGCCAGCAGCCTAGGGACAGTCTATGGCTACACCTTC. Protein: CASSLGTVYGYTF. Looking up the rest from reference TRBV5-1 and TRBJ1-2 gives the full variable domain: KAGVTQTPRYLIKTRGQQVTLSCSPISGHRSVSWYQQTPGQGLQFLFEYFSETQRNKGNFPGRFSGRQFSNSRSEMNVSTLELGDSALYLCASSLGTVYGYTFGSGTRLTVV.

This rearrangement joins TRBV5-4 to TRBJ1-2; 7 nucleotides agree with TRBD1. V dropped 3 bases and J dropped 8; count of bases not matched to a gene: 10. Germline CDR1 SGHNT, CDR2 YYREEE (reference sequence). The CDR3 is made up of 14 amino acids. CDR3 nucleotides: TGTGCCAGCAGCTCTACAGGGGCCCCTGACGGCTACACCTTC. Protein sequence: CASSSTGAPDGYTF.

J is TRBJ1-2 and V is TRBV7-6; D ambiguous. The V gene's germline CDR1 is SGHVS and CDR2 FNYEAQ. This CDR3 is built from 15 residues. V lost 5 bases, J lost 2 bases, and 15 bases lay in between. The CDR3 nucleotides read TGTGCCAGCAGCCCCCTGGGAGGCCTAAACTATGGCTACACCTTC. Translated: CASSPLGGLNYGYTF.

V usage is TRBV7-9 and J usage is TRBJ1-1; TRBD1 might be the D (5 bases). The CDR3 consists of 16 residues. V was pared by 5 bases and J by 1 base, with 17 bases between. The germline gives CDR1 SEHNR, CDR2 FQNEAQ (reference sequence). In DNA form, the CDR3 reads TGTGCCAGCAGCCTCCCAGGGAGGGCCTCGAACACTGAAGCTTTCTTT. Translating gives CASSLPGRASNTEAFF.

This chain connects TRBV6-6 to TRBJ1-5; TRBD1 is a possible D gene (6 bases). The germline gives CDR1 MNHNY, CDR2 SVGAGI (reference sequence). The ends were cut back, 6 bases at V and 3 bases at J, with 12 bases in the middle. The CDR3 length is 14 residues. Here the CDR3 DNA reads TGTGCCAGCAGGGAGACAGGAAACAATCAGCCCCAGCATTTT. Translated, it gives CASRETGNNQPQHF.

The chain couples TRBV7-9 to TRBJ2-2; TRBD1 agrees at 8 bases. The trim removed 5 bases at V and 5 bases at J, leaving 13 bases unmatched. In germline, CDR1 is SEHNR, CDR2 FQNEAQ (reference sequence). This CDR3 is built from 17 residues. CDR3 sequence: CASSPSRQGRRTGELFF. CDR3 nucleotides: TGTGCCAGCAGCCCTTCCAGACAGGGGCGAAGAACCGGGGAGCTGTTTTTT. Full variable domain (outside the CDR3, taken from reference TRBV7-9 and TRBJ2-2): DTGVSQNPRHKITKRGQNVTFRCDPISEHNRLYWYRQTLGQGPEFLTYFQNEAQLEKSRLLSDRFSAERPKGSFSTLEIQRTEQGDSAMYLCASSPSRQGRRTGELFFGEGSRLTVL.

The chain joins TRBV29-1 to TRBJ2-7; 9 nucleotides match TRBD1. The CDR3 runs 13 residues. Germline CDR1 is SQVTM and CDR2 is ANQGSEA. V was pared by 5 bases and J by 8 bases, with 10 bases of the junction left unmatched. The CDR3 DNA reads TGCAGCGTTCCGGGACAGGGAGGGTTTAAGCAGTACTTC. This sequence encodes CSVPGQGGFKQYF.

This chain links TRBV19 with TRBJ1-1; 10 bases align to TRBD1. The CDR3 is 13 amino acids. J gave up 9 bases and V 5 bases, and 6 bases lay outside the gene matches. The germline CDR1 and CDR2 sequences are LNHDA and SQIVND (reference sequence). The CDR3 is CASSAGTGAKAFF. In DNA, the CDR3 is TGTGCCAGTAGTGCGGGGACAGGGGCTAAAGCTTTCTTT.

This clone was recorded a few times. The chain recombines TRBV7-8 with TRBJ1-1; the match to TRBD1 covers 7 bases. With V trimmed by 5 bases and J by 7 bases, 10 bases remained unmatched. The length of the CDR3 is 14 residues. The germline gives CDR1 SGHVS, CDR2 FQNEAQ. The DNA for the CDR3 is TGTGCCAGCAGCCTCGGCAGGGGGAAAATTGAAGCTTTCTTT. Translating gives CASSLGRGKIEAFF.

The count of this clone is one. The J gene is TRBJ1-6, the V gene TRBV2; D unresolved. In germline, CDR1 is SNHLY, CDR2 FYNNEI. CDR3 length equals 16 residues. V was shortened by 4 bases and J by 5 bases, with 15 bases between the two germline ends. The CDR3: CASSGWRAADNSPLHF. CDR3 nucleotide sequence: TGTGCCAGCAGTGGGTGGAGGGCGGCTGATAATTCACCCCTCCACTTT.

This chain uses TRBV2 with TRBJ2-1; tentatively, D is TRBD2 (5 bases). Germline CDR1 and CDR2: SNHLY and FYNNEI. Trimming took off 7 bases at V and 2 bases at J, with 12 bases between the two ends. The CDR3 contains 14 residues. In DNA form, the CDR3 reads TGTGCCAGCACCCAGCTAGCTGCCTACAATGAGCAGTTCTTC. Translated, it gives CASTQLAAYNEQFF. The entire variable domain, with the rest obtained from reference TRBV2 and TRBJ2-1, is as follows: EPEVTQTPSHQVTQMGQEVILRCVPISNHLYFYWYRQILGQKVEFLVSFYNNEISEKSEIFDDQFSVERPDGSNFTLKIRSTKLEDSAMYFCASTQLAAYNEQFFGPGTRLTVL.

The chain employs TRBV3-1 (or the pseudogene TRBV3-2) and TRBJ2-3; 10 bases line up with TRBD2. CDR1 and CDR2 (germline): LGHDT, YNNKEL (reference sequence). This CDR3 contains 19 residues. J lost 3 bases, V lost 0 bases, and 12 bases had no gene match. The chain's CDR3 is CASSQDGGFSGRTTDTQYF. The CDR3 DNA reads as TGTGCCAGCAGCCAAGATGGGGGGTTTAGCGGGAGGACAACAGATACGCAGTATTTT.